These 30 T cell receptor beta chains were all obtained from the same sample, sequenced in a study of cytomegalovirus exposure and HLA in healthy donors. PCR was performed using 60 Vbeta and 13 Jbeta primers. Generated by immunoSEQ multiplex PCR, the TCRdb table keeps only in-frame clones and is missing some. The sample contains hundreds of thousands of clones, 55% to 75% of which appear only once. Source material: PBMCs. The receptors were gathered from a man aged 35 to 55 in good health and CMV-seropositive.

The chain uses TRBV7-9 and TRBJ1-1; no reliable D call. The length of the CDR3 is 16 residues. The germline CDR1 and CDR2 sequences are SEHNR and FQNEAQ (reference sequence). The ends were cut back, 1 base at V and 1 base at J, with 13 bases in the middle. The CDR3 sequence: CASSLEVGGWNTEAFF. In DNA form, the CDR3 reads TGTGCCAGCAGCTTAGAGGTGGGAGGCTGGAACACTGAAGCTTTCTTT.

This clone has just a few counts. The chain combines TRBV5-1 with TRBJ1-4, with D tentatively TRBD1 (6 bases). Trimming removed 4 bases from V and 7 bases from J, with 17 bases in between. Germline V gene sequence: CDR1 SGHRS, CDR2 YFSETQ. The CDR3 extends over 15 amino acids. Written as DNA, the CDR3 is TGCGCCAGCAGCCCCGAGTGGCAGGGGTCTGAAAAACTGTTTTTT. This sequence encodes CASSPEWQGSEKLFF.

The chain recombines TRBV19 with TRBJ1-5, with D possibly matching TRBD1 (6 bases). Germline V CDR1 and CDR2: LNHDA, SQIVND (reference sequence). The CDR3 is made up of 14 amino acids. V gave up 4 bases and J gave up 3 bases, with 10 bases separating them. The CDR3 spells CASSTTGNNQPQHF. The CDR3 DNA sequence: TGTGCCAGTAGTACCACAGGGAACAATCAGCCCCAGCATTTT.

This chain uses TRBV5-1 with TRBJ2-1, with D perhaps TRBD1 (5 bases). CDR1 SGHRS and CDR2 YFSETQ come from the germline V gene. The CDR3 runs to 14 residues. Trimming stripped 4 bases from V and 6 bases from J, with 14 bases between. The CDR3 protein is CASSPEGASNEQFF. In DNA form, the CDR3 reads TGCGCCAGCAGCCCGGAAGGGGCTAGCAATGAGCAGTTCTTC.

V usage is TRBV5-4 and J usage is TRBJ2-1; TRBD1 might be the D (6 bases). Germline assignment: CDR1 SGHNT and CDR2 YYREEE (reference sequence). The length of the CDR3 is 13 residues. V was shortened by 3 bases and J by 5 bases, with 9 bases between the two germline ends. CDR3 nucleotide sequence: TGTGCCAGCAGCTCCGGACAGCACAATGAGCAGTTCTTC. It yields the protein CASSSGQHNEQFF. Based on the CDR3 plus reference TRBV5-4 and TRBJ2-1, the full variable domain is ETGVTQSPTHLIKTRGQQVTLRCSSQSGHNTVSWYQQALGQGPQFIFQYYREEENGRGNFPPRFSGLQFPNYSSELNVNALELDDSALYLCASSSGQHNEQFFGPGTRLTVL.

This rearrangement joins TRBV7-2 to TRBJ2-3; weak D call: TRBD1 (7 bases). Germline V CDR1 and CDR2: SGHTA, FQGNSA. The ends were cut back, 4 bases at V and 6 bases at J, with 14 bases in the middle. This CDR3 has 14 residues. CDR3: CASSSPGGWDTQYF. The CDR3 bases are TGTGCCAGCAGCTCTCCAGGGGGGTGGGATACGCAGTATTTT.

This clone occurred a few times. The gene calls are TRBV25-1 and TRBJ2-7; 9 bases map to TRBD1. Trimming removed 4 bases from V and 7 bases from J; junction bases left unmatched: 14. Germline loops: CDR1 MGHDK, CDR2 SYGVNS. The CDR3 has 16 residues. The DNA for the CDR3 is TGTGCCAGCAGTGCCCCCGGGACAGGGTTCCGAGGGGAGCAGTACTTC. Translated: CASSAPGTGFRGEQYF.

The J gene is TRBJ1-1, the V gene TRBV5-4; 9 bases align to TRBD1. Germline assignment: CDR1 SGHNT and CDR2 YYREEE (reference sequence). This CDR3 spans 16 amino acids. V trimming: 4 bases; J trimming: 6 bases; junction bases outside the gene matches: 13. This CDR3 is CASSRELRQGGSEAFF. DNA of the CDR3: TGTGCCAGCAGCAGGGAGCTCCGACAGGGGGGATCTGAAGCTTTCTTT.

CDR3 DNA: TGTGCCAGCAGCGGACGGACAGGGGGCTATGGCTACACCTTC. Amino acids: CASSGRTGGYGYTF. The J gene is TRBJ1-2, the V gene TRBV2, with TRBD1 matching 10 bases. The CDR3 is 14 residues long. The germline CDR1 and CDR2 sequences are SNHLY and FYNNEI. J lost 4 bases, V lost 6 bases, and 5 bases had no gene match. Full variable domain (missing parts from reference TRBV2 and TRBJ1-2): EPEVTQTPSHQVTQMGQEVILRCVPISNHLYFYWYRQILGQKVEFLVSFYNNEISEKSEIFDDQFSVERPDGSNFTLKIRSTKLEDSAMYFCASSGRTGGYGYTFGSGTRLTVV.

This clone has more than one count but fewer than ten. The chain has TRBV6-6 and TRBJ1-4, with no clear D. CDR1 and CDR2 from the germline V gene are MNHNY and SVGAGI (reference sequence). V dropped 5 bases and J dropped 4 bases, with 5 bases sitting between them. The CDR3 extends over 12 amino acids. Here the CDR3 DNA reads TGTGCCAGCAGTCCAGTTAATGAAAAACTGTTTTTT. It specifies CASSPVNEKLFF.

As to this clone: Sequence at one end of the junction differs from germline and may be a read error. Other DNA sequences from this sample encode an identical CDR3 as well. The gene calls are TRBV5-1 and TRBJ1-1, with TRBD1 matching 12 bases. This CDR3 contains 15 residues. Per the germline V gene, CDR1 is SGHRS and CDR2 is YFSETQ. This CDR3 reads CASSLSMGQGAEAFF. The CDR3, as DNA: TGCGCCAGCAGCTTGTCGATGGGACAGGGGGCAGAAGCCTTCTTT.

This clone was observed once. The chain combines TRBV11-2 with TRBJ2-5; TRBD2 matches 11 bases. V lost 5 bases to trimming and J lost 5 bases; unmatched junction nucleotides: 7. Germline assignment: CDR1 SGHAT and CDR2 FQNNGV. This CDR3 spans 15 amino acids. The DNA for the CDR3 is TGTGCCAGCAGCCCATTAGCGGGGGGGCCCGAGACCCAGTACTTC. It is translated as CASSPLAGGPETQYF. Complete variable domain (other parts from reference TRBV11-2 and TRBJ2-5): EAGVAQSPRYKIIEKRQSVAFWCNPISGHATLYWYQQILGQGPKLLIQFQNNGVVDDSQLPKDRFSAERLKGVDSTLKIQPAKLEDSAVYLCASSPLAGGPETQYFGPGTRLLVL.

This chain joins TRBV12-5 and TRBJ1-1; 7 nucleotides line up with TRBD1. The CDR3 is 17 amino acids. The ends lost 3 bases at V and 0 bases at J; junction bases unmatched: 10. Germline V gives CDR1 LGHNT, CDR2 FRNRAP. In DNA, the CDR3 is TGTGCTAGTGGTTTCCCCCTCTATACAGGGGTGAACACTGAAGCTTTCTTT. Protein product: CASGFPLYTGVNTEAFF.

The chain is built from TRBV5-1 and TRBJ1-4; unclear D gene. Trimming cost V 2 bases and J 8 bases, with 13 bases left between them. The CDR3 runs 14 residues. Germline assignment: CDR1 SGHRS and CDR2 YFSETQ. DNA of the CDR3: TGCGCCAGCAGCTTAGCTCCGGGGAGCGAAAAACTGTTTTTT. Residues: CASSLAPGSEKLFF.

The chain couples TRBV2 to TRBJ1-2; possibly TRBD1 for D (6 bases). The CDR3 length is 14 residues. Trimming removed 5 bases from V and 7 bases from J, with 17 bases in between. In germline, CDR1 is SNHLY, CDR2 FYNNEI. As DNA, the CDR3 is TGTGCCAGCAGTCCAACCCCAGGGGAAACTGGCTACACCTTC. As protein: CASSPTPGETGYTF.

The chain joins TRBV5-1 to TRBJ2-1; TRBD1 matches at 7 bases. The CDR3 is made up of 14 amino acids. J gave up 3 bases and V 0 bases, and 0 bases lay outside the gene matches. CDR1 and CDR2 from the germline V gene are SGHRS and YFSETQ. The CDR3 DNA is TGCGCCAGCAGCTTGGGGGACAGCTACAATGAGCAGTTCTTC. Protein sequence: CASSLGDSYNEQFF.

This chain connects TRBV11-3 to TRBJ2-1; D might be TRBD1 (5 bases). The length of the CDR3 is 15 residues. Germline V gene sequence: CDR1 SGHNT, CDR2 YENEEA. V dropped 4 bases and J dropped 9 bases, with 19 bases sitting between them. CDR3 protein: CASSSGFGSAGEQFF. For the CDR3, the DNA is TGTGCCAGCAGCTCAGGGTTTGGGTCCGCAGGTGAGCAGTTCTTC.

This clone has a handful of counts. The chain is built from TRBV13 and TRBJ1-2, with 8 bases lining up with TRBD1. The CDR3 loop spans 18 amino acids. V lost 8 bases and J lost 8; bases outside the gene matches: 25. Germline V CDR1 and CDR2: PRHDT, FYEKMQ (reference sequence). The CDR3 reads CASSNTGTGLLRMRGYTF. CDR3 in DNA: TGTGCCAGCTCTAATACCGGGACAGGCCTCCTTAGGATGCGGGGCTACACCTTC.

The J gene is TRBJ1-3, the V gene TRBV5-5; 7 bases match TRBD1. The CDR3 is 15 residues long. Germline V CDR1 and CDR2: SGHKS, YYEKEE (reference sequence). V trimming: 4 bases; J trimming: 4 bases; junction bases outside the gene matches: 8. This CDR3 reads CASSVQGRAGNTIYF. CDR3 sequence (DNA): TGTGCCAGCAGCGTACAGGGGCGGGCAGGAAACACCATATATTTT.

The chain employs TRBV6-7 and TRBJ1-3; no clear D gene. TRBV6-7 qualifies as an ORF whose function is uncertain. V dropped 8 bases and J dropped 2 bases, with 16 bases sitting between them. The CDR3 consists of 15 residues. In nucleotides, the CDR3 is TGTGCCAGCGAAGCGTTCGGAACCCCTGGAAACACCATATATTTT. It translates to CASEAFGTPGNTIYF.

The V and J genes are TRBV5-6 and TRBJ1-1; tentative D call: TRBD1 (6 bases). Germline V CDR1 and CDR2: SGHDT, YYEEEE. The ends were cut back, 4 bases at V and 0 bases at J, with 16 bases in the middle. The length of the CDR3 is 16 residues. The CDR3 nucleotides read TGTGCCAGCAGCATACAGGGTGATTGGATGAACACTGAAGCTTTCTTT. The encoded protein is CASSIQGDWMNTEAFF.

In its sample, this clone was seen a few times. This rearrangement joins TRBV6-5 to TRBJ1-4; TRBD1 might be the D (6 bases). The V gene's germline CDR1 is MNHEY and CDR2 SVGAGI. The CDR3 length is 13 residues. V shed 8 bases and J shed 7 bases, with 14 bases lying between them. The CDR3 sequence: CASGPRGAEKLFF. The CDR3 DNA follows: TGTGCCAGCGGCCCTCGGGGGGCTGAAAAACTGTTTTTT.

The CDR3 loop is CASSLEDRNEQYF. The CDR3 nucleotides read TGCGCCAGCAGCTTAGAGGACAGGAACGAGCAGTACTTC. V is TRBV5-1 and J is TRBJ2-7; 7 nucleotides align to TRBD1. Germline V gene lookup returns CDR1 SGHRS and CDR2 YFSETQ. The CDR3 is 13 amino acids. With 2 bases clipped from V and 5 bases from J, the junction kept 4 bases outside the gene matches.

V gene TRBV19 combines with J gene TRBJ1-1; D remains unclear. Germline values: CDR1 LNHDA, CDR2 SQIVND (reference sequence). The CDR3 spans 15 residues. V gave up 4 bases and J gave up 6 bases, with 18 bases separating them. This CDR3 is CASSRWRDNDAEAFF. CDR3 nucleotide sequence: TGTGCCAGTAGTAGGTGGAGGGATAATGACGCTGAAGCTTTCTTT.

This chain joins TRBV4-1 and TRBJ1-5, with 7 bases matching TRBD1. The CDR3 sequence is 16 residues long. Germline CDR1 and CDR2: MGHRA and YSYEKL. V gave up 0 bases and J gave up 2 bases; unmatched junction bases: 4. As DNA, the CDR3 is TGCGCCAGCAGCCAAGATCTGGGGACAGGCAATCAGCCCCAGCATTTT. It encodes CASSQDLGTGNQPQHF.

The J gene is TRBJ2-3, the V gene TRBV19, with 9 bases identical to TRBD1. The CDR3 is 14 residues long. Trimming took 10 bases from V and 0 from J; bases not matched to a gene: 5. From germline, CDR1 is LNHDA and CDR2 SQIVND (reference sequence). CDR3 nucleotides: TGTGCCACCGGGGACAGGGCTAGCACAGATACGCAGTATTTT. It specifies CATGDRASTDTQYF.

The rearrangement links TRBV5-6 to TRBJ2-1; 11 bases are a match to TRBD1. Germline V CDR1 and CDR2: SGHDT, YYEEEE. The CDR3 has 15 residues. After removal of 2 bases from V and 6 bases from J, the junction contained 4 bases not matched to a gene. CDR3 coding DNA: TGTGCCAGCAGCTTCGGGACAGGGGGAGGCAATGAGCAGTTCTTC. Amino acid sequence: CASSFGTGGGNEQFF.

The chain combines TRBV5-6 with TRBJ2-2; no clear D. V shed 2 bases and J shed 3 bases, with 8 bases lying between them. CDR3 length equals 14 residues. Germline lookup yields CDR1 SGHDT and CDR2 YYEEEE. The CDR3 region has the DNA TGTGCCAGCAGCTTTCTTCTCTACACCGGGGAGCTGTTTTTT. Protein sequence: CASSFLLYTGELFF.

The V and J genes are TRBV13 and TRBJ2-2, with 8 bases fitting TRBD2. Looked up from germline, CDR1 is PRHDT and CDR2 is FYEKMQ (reference sequence). The CDR3 sequence is 15 residues long. The ends lost 1 base at V and 4 bases at J; junction bases unmatched: 2. CDR3 region: CASSLERGSTGELFF. Here the CDR3 DNA reads TGTGCCAGCAGCTTAGAGCGGGGGAGCACCGGGGAGCTGTTTTTT.

The V call is TRBV10-2, the J call TRBJ2-2, with TRBD1 matching 9 bases. Germline CDR1 is WSHSY and CDR2 is SAAADI. With V trimmed by 5 bases and J by 6 bases, 13 bases remained unmatched. The CDR3 is made up of 17 amino acids. The CDR3 sequence: CASSYHPGQGTAGELFF. The CDR3 DNA is TGCGCCAGCAGTTACCATCCGGGACAGGGTACGGCCGGGGAGCTGTTTTTT.